This T cell receptor (beta chain) emerged from a study of T cells in Graves' hyperthyroidism and ophthalmopathy. Amplified regions were TCR beta CDR3 sequences from RNA transcripts. HTBI primers drove first-round RT-PCR of the TCR CDR3. TCRdb reprocessed the multiplex PCR reads via MiXCR and lists one record per CDR3 protein. Of 350,000 to 400,000 distinct CDR3 sequences listed, approximately 15% are singletons. Germline V gene sequence: CDR1 SGHDT, CDR2 YYEEEE. This CDR3 contains 15 residues. The germline V and J ends were trimmed by 1 base and 4 bases, with 13 bases remaining between them. In its sample, this clonotype was seen a few times.

The genes are TRBV5-6 and TRBJ2-3, with unresolved D. The TCR sequence derives from a woman aged 55-69 years with Graves' hyperthyroidism. Source material: blood. The CDR3 spells CASSLRLNDPDTQYF. CDR3 in DNA: TGTGCCAGCAGCTTGCGACTCAACGACCCAGATACGCAGTATTTT.